The 25 T cell receptor beta chains reported below all come from one sample, sequenced in a study of shared clonotypes between healthy human individuals. The assay was immunoSEQ multiplex PCR, and TCRdb's table has in-frame clones only and misses some. The table has about 2.2 million clones, 93% seen once. Naive CD8 cells comprised CD45RO-negative, CCR7-positively selected cells, excluding terminally differentiated effector memory CD45RA+ cells. The specimen was naive CD8+ T cells from PBMCs. The receptors were sampled from a man aged 18 to 30 in good health. Some clones in this sample may be carry-over from other donors' samples.

This clone occurred once. The CDR3 nucleotides are TGCGCCAGCAGCCAAGAAGGGTCTGGCTACACCTTC. It translates to CASSQEGSGYTF. The chain uses TRBV4-1 and TRBJ1-2; no reliable D call. The V end was cut by 0 bases, the J end by 7 bases, with 6 bases between. CDR1 is MGHRA and CDR2 is YSYEKL in the germline V gene. This CDR3 region has 12 residues.

About this clone: Distinct nucleotide sequences in the sample also encode this CDR3. This sequence joins TRBV19 and TRBJ2-7, with D perhaps TRBD2 (6 bases). Per germline, CDR1 LNHDA and CDR2 SQIVND (reference sequence). V lost 3 bases to trimming and J lost 6 bases, with 12 bases between them. This CDR3 has 13 residues. In DNA form, the CDR3 reads TGTGCCAGTAGTATTCTCTCCGGGGGCGAGCAGTACTTC. Translating it yields CASSILSGGEQYF.

This sequence joins TRBV28 and TRBJ1-2; no clear D gene. This CDR3 has 14 amino acids. The V and J ends lost 1 base and 4 bases respectively, with 10 bases between them. Germline lookup yields CDR1 MDHEN and CDR2 SYDVKM. CDR3 region: CASSLSVTTYGYTF. The CDR3 nucleotides are TGTGCCAGCAGTTTATCAGTTACTACCTATGGCTACACCTTC.

The V and J genes are TRBV27 and TRBJ1-1; weak D call: TRBD1 (5 bases). CDR1 is MNHEY, CDR2 SMNVEV, per germline (reference sequence). The CDR3 consists of 14 residues. Trimming left V 5 bases short and J 5 bases short, with 15 bases between. The CDR3 loop reads CASSHQGLNTEAFF. Here the CDR3 DNA reads TGTGCCAGCAGTCACCAGGGCTTAAATACTGAAGCTTTCTTT.

This clone was seen only once. The chain links TRBV5-4 to TRBJ2-2; D gene unclear. Trimming stripped 2 bases from V and 4 bases from J, with 12 bases between. CDR1 is SGHNT and CDR2 is YYREEE in the germline V gene (reference sequence). This CDR3 region has 15 residues. Written as DNA, the CDR3 is TGTGCCAGCAGCTTTTGGGGTCGCGGCACCGGGGAGCTGTTTTTT. Its protein product is CASSFWGRGTGELFF.

The rearrangement joins TRBV10-1 to TRBJ2-2, with a weak D call TRBD2 (5 bases). Germline loops: CDR1 WNHNN, CDR2 SYGVQD (reference sequence). V lost 1 base and J lost 0, with 9 bases in between. The CDR3 is 16 residues long. In nucleotides, the CDR3 is TGCGCCAGCAGTGAGTGGAAGGACTCGAACACCGGGGAGCTGTTTTTT. Amino acids: CASSEWKDSNTGELFF.

The chain couples TRBV28 to TRBJ1-1; 7 bases map to TRBD1. The CDR3 runs 15 residues. J was trimmed by 2 bases and V by 5 bases; bases with no gene match: 8. CDR1 and CDR2 from the germline V gene are MDHEN and SYDVKM. CDR3: CASSRPTGVNTEAFF. In DNA, the CDR3 is TGTGCCAGCAGTCGCCCCACAGGGGTCAACACTGAAGCTTTCTTT.

The CDR3 nucleotides are TGTGCCAGCTCACCACCGTTCGACTATGGCTACACCTTC. It is translated as CASSPPFDYGYTF. This chain joins TRBV18 and TRBJ1-2; D remains ambiguous. The CDR3 runs to 13 residues. The germline CDR1 and CDR2 sequences are KGHSH and LQKENI. Trimming took 0 bases from V and 3 from J, leaving 5 bases between them.

This clone was counted between two and nine times. The chain carries TRBV4-1 and TRBJ1-1, with 9 bases lining up with TRBD1. Germline values: CDR1 MGHRA, CDR2 YSYEKL. The CDR3 has 16 residues. Trimming cost V 4 bases and J 0 bases; bases outside gene matches: 6. The CDR3 region is CASSRDRDLMNTEAFF. CDR3 in DNA: TGCGCCAGCAGCCGGGACAGGGACCTCATGAACACTGAAGCTTTCTTT.

The V and J genes are TRBV28 and TRBJ1-5, with D unresolved. Germline-derived CDR1 and CDR2 are MDHEN and SYDVKM. CDR3 length: 14 residues. The V and J ends lost 6 bases and 4 bases respectively, with 13 bases between them. CDR3 protein: CASSTGLLNQPQHF. The DNA of the CDR3 is TGTGCCAGCAGCACTGGGCTGCTGAATCAGCCCCAGCATTTT.

The chain has TRBV9 and TRBJ1-5; D remains ambiguous. CDR3 size: 14 residues. V lost 3 bases, J lost 3 bases, and 10 bases lay in between. Germline V gene sequence: CDR1 SGDLS, CDR2 YYNGEE. The CDR3 here is CASSATDLNQPQHF. CDR3 DNA sequence: TGTGCCAGCAGCGCCACCGACCTCAATCAGCCCCAGCATTTT.

The chain employs TRBV6-6 and TRBJ2-7, with 12 nucleotides matching TRBD1. V shed 5 bases, J shed 6 bases, and the junction held 5 bases outside the gene matches. There are 14 residues in the CDR3. Germline-derived CDR1 and CDR2 are MNHNY and SVGAGI (reference sequence). Here the CDR3 reads CASSAGTGGAEQYF. The CDR3 DNA reads TGTGCCAGCAGTGCCGGGACAGGGGGCGCCGAGCAGTACTTC.

The V gene is TRBV11-3, the J gene TRBJ2-7; 10 bases fit TRBD2. V lost 1 base and J lost 3; bases outside the gene matches: 3. The CDR3 has 15 amino acids. Germline V gene data show CDR1 as SGHNT and CDR2 as YENEEA. CDR3 protein: CASSLGTSGHYEQYF. CDR3 DNA sequence: TGTGCCAGCAGCTTAGGGACTAGCGGACACTACGAGCAGTACTTC.

The chain employs TRBV7-9 and TRBJ1-1; perhaps TRBD1 as D (5 bases). Germline loops: CDR1 SEHNR, CDR2 FQNEAQ (reference sequence). V was trimmed by 5 bases and J by 7 bases, leaving 20 bases between them. This CDR3 has 15 residues. In nucleotides, the CDR3 is TGTGCCAGCAGCGGGGGGTTACAGCCCCTTTTTGAAGCTTTCTTT. Its protein product is CASSGGLQPLFEAFF.

The gene calls are TRBV5-5 and TRBJ2-5; D not resolved. V gave up 4 bases and J gave up 3 bases, with 7 bases separating them. The germline V gene encodes CDR1 SGHKS and CDR2 YYEKEE (reference sequence). The CDR3 spans 12 residues. The CDR3 here is CASSQTEETQYF. In DNA, the CDR3 is TGTGCCAGCAGCCAGACCGAAGAGACCCAGTACTTC.

The gene calls are TRBV4-3 and TRBJ2-7; unclear D gene. CDR3 length: 15 amino acids. Germline values: CDR1 LGHNA, CDR2 YSLEER. V lost 3 bases and J lost 1, with 13 bases in between. The CDR3 spells CASSQFRGRSYEQYF. The CDR3 region has the DNA TGCGCCAGCAGCCAGTTTCGAGGCAGATCCTACGAGCAGTACTTC.

The chain uses TRBV11-1 and TRBJ2-1; D may be TRBD2 (5 bases). The CDR3 runs 13 residues. The ends were cut back, 1 base at V and 9 bases at J, with 10 bases in the middle. The V gene's germline CDR1 is SGHAT and CDR2 FQDESV (reference sequence). CDR3: CASSLVLSGEQFF. CDR3 in DNA: TGTGCCAGCAGCTTAGTGTTAAGCGGTGAGCAGTTCTTC.

This clone was counted once. The rearrangement uses TRBV6-5 and TRBJ1-5; TRBD1 might be the D (5 bases). This CDR3 has 16 amino acids. V lost 4 bases, J lost 1 base, and 14 bases lay in between. Germline-derived CDR1 and CDR2 are MNHEY and SVGAGI. CDR3 loop: CASSLTGGLSNQPQHF. The CDR3 DNA reads as TGTGCCAGCAGTTTAACAGGTGGGCTAAGCAATCAGCCCCAGCATTTT.

J is TRBJ1-5 and V is TRBV4-1, with 10 bases lining up with TRBD1. CDR3 length equals 15 residues. Germline V gene data show CDR1 as MGHRA and CDR2 as YSYEKL. V trimming: 5 bases; J trimming: 6 bases; junction bases outside the gene matches: 7. Written as DNA, the CDR3 is TGCGCCAGCAGCTTCCGACAGGGGGCGGGTCAGCCCCAGCATTTT. The encoded protein is CASSFRQGAGQPQHF.

This chain uses TRBV27 with TRBJ2-3, with 7 bases aligning to TRBD2. The V segment lost 1 base and the J segment 3 bases; nucleotides outside the gene matches: 7. Germline values: CDR1 MNHEY, CDR2 SMNVEV (reference sequence). The CDR3 is 16 residues long. CDR3 DNA sequence: TGTGCCAGCAGTTTATATGCGGGAGTGGAGACAGATACGCAGTATTTT. This sequence encodes CASSLYAGVETDTQYF.

The chain carries TRBV7-9 and TRBJ2-2; D possibly corresponds to TRBD2 (6 bases). This CDR3 region has 13 residues. Germline lookup yields CDR1 SEHNR and CDR2 FQNEAQ (reference sequence). The DNA for the CDR3 is TGTGGGACGGGAGATACGAACACCGGGGAGCTGTTTTTT. It yields the protein CGTGDTNTGELFF.

The chain employs TRBV6-6 and TRBJ1-5; perhaps TRBD1 as D (5 bases). CDR3 length: 14 amino acids. V was cut by 2 bases and J by 11 bases, with 16 bases left in between. The germline gives CDR1 MNHNY, CDR2 SVGAGI (reference sequence). The CDR3 bases are TGTGCCAGCAGTTACCCGGGGCCCCTTCGATCCCAGCATTTT. Residues: CASSYPGPLRSQHF.

V is TRBV28 and J is TRBJ2-7; TRBD1 agrees at 10 bases. Germline V gene data show CDR1 as MDHEN and CDR2 as SYDVKM. The CDR3 sequence is 17 residues long. Unmatched junction bases numbered 10, after V lost 2 bases and J lost 3 bases. CDR3 DNA sequence: TGTGCCAGCAGTTTAACGCCCAGGACAGGGGGAGACTACGAGCAGTACTTC. This sequence encodes CASSLTPRTGGDYEQYF.

V usage is TRBV19 and J usage is TRBJ2-2; a possible D gene is TRBD2 (5 bases). There are 15 residues in the CDR3. V dropped 4 bases and J dropped 5 bases, with 14 bases sitting between them. Per the germline V gene, CDR1 is LNHDA and CDR2 is SQIVND (reference sequence). CDR3 DNA: TGTGCCAGTAGTACCGAGCCCAGCGGAACCGGGGAGCTGTTTTTT. It specifies CASSTEPSGTGELFF.

The rearrangement links TRBV9 to TRBJ2-1; 7 bases fit TRBD1. Germline V gene lookup returns CDR1 SGDLS and CDR2 YYNGEE. V lost 3 bases, J lost 2 bases, and 11 bases stayed unmatched. The CDR3 consists of 17 residues. The CDR3 coding sequence is TGTGCCAGCAGCGACGGTATCCCGGGACAGCCCTACAATGAGCAGTTCTTC. Protein product: CASSDGIPGQPYNEQFF. The entire variable domain, with the rest obtained from reference TRBV9 and TRBJ2-1, is as follows: DSGVTQTPKHLITATGQRVTLRCSPRSGDLSVYWYQQSLDQGLQFLIQYYNGEERAKGNILERFSAQQFPDLHSELNLSSLELGDSALYFCASSDGIPGQPYNEQFFGPGTRLTVL.